The 24 T cell receptor beta chains below all came from one sample that was sequenced in a study of T cells in Graves' hyperthyroidism and ophthalmopathy (dated by TCRdb to between 2019 and 2020). The library was obtained by multiplex PCR. Instrument on record: Illumina HiSeq 2000. TCR beta CDR3 regions were amplified from RNA transcripts. The TCR CDR3 was subjected to a first round of RT-PCR using the HTBI primer set and the Qiagen OneStep RT-PCR kit. The public reads were run again by TCRdb, first through fastp at Q25 and then through MiXCR, and only productive beta chains were kept. Every entry covers one CDR3 protein and lists the most common genes and DNA from its rows. The sample data list around 620,000 distinct CDR3 sequences, and around 42% of these were observed just once. The leading ten clones occupy 19% of the sample. Specimen: peripheral blood or thyroid tissue (not recorded which). Source of these receptors: an adult woman with Graves' disease, either hyperthyroidism or ophthalmopathy (not recorded which).

This clonotype was counted ten times or more. The chain employs TRBV6-5 and TRBJ2-7; D uncertain. This CDR3 spans 14 amino acids. Germline V gives CDR1 MNHEY, CDR2 SVGAGI. Between the trimmed V and J ends, which lost 6 bases and 2 bases, there was a span of 14 bases. CDR3 sequence: CASRAPRRTYEQYF. CDR3 coding DNA: TGTGCCAGCAGGGCCCCGCGGCGAACCTACGAGCAGTACTTC.

This clonotype came up many times. V gene TRBV7-2 combines with J gene TRBJ1-2; tentative D call: TRBD1 (6 bases). Trimming removed 5 bases from V and 6 bases from J, with 10 bases in between. The CDR3 extends over 12 amino acids. Germline assignment: CDR1 SGHTA and CDR2 FQGNSA. This CDR3 reads CASSRTEDGYTF. The CDR3 DNA reads TGTGCCAGCAGCCGGACAGAAGATGGCTACACCTTC.

This clonotype has a count of ten or more. This rearrangement joins TRBV11-2 to TRBJ2-2; D not resolved. Per germline, CDR1 SGHAT and CDR2 FQNNGV. This CDR3 has 13 amino acids. The V and J ends lost 5 bases and 0 bases respectively, with 4 bases between them. CDR3 in amino acids: CASSHTNTGELFF. In DNA, the CDR3 is TGTGCCAGCAGCCACACGAACACCGGGGAGCTGTTTTTT.

This clonotype showed up many times. The chain carries TRBV12-3 or TRBV12-4 and TRBJ1-3; no reliable D call. The CDR3 is 16 amino acids. Trimming removed 1 base from V and 3 bases from J, with 13 bases in between. This chain's CDR3 is CASSLVGWYRGNTIYF. DNA for the CDR3: TGTGCCAGCAGTTTAGTGGGGTGGTATCGTGGAAACACCATATATTTT.

Turning to this clonotype: This sequence may be a read error, since a much larger clone differs from it by one base. This CDR3 is missing its conserved last phenylalanine or tryptophan, likely due to a read error. The chain links TRBV6-2 or TRBV6-3 to TRBJ2-7; no definite D call. This CDR3 has 12 amino acids. Germline CDR1 and CDR2: MNHEY and SVGEGT. Trimming stripped 6 bases from V and 3 bases from J, with 9 bases between. CDR3 in DNA: TGTGCCAGCAGCCGAGAATTCTACGAGCAGTACCTC. Protein product: CASSREFYEQYL.

As concerns this clonotype: This CDR3 is missing its conserved last phenylalanine or tryptophan, likely due to a read error. The limits of the CDR3 on the DNA are not certain, so only TCRdb's listed CDR3 is given. This chain connects TRBV24-1 to TRBJ1-5; TRBD1 was called by the table and not checked on the DNA. A total of 8 residues make up the CDR3, ends included. Germline assignment: CDR1 KGHDR and CDR2 SFDVKD. CDR3 protein: CATSDSTG.

This clonotype appeared once. One junction end disagrees with the germline gene, perhaps due to a read error. The rearrangement joins TRBV9 to TRBJ1-5; D remains ambiguous. Germline CDR1 SGDLS, CDR2 YYNGEE. The CDR3 is made up of 13 amino acids. The CDR3, as DNA: TGTACCAGCAGCGAAAAAAGGAATCAGCCCCAGCATTTT. It specifies CTSSEKRNQPQHF. Combining the CDR3 with reference TRBV9 and TRBJ1-5 gives the whole variable domain DSGVTQTPKHLITATGQRVTLRCSPRSGDLSVYWYQQSLDQGLQFLIQYYNGEERAKGNILERFSAQQFPDLHSELNLSSLELGDSALYFCTSSEKRNQPQHFGDGTRLSIL.

This clonotype was recorded many times. The chain has TRBV20-1 and TRBJ2-5; D possibly corresponds to TRBD1 (5 bases). V lost 6 bases and J 2 bases, leaving 16 bases between the germline ends. The CDR3 loop spans 14 amino acids. Germline V lookup: CDR1 DFQATT, CDR2 SNEGSKA (reference sequence). Here the CDR3 reads CSASSGPSQETQYF. In DNA form, the CDR3 reads TGCAGTGCCAGTTCAGGGCCGAGTCAAGAGACCCAGTACTTC.

The chain has TRBV7-6 and TRBJ2-7; a weak D match, TRBD2 (6 bases). This CDR3 has 15 residues. Germline lookup yields CDR1 SGHVS and CDR2 FNYEAQ. Trimming shortened V by 5 bases and J by 0 bases, and 14 bases separated the two germline ends. The CDR3 nucleotides read TGTGCCAGCAGCCTAGGCGGGACCCGCTCCTACGAGCAGTACTTC. Residues: CASSLGGTRSYEQYF.

This clonotype was detected many times. The chain joins TRBV12-3 or TRBV12-4 to TRBJ1-5; D ambiguous. This CDR3 is built from 13 residues. V lost 6 bases, J lost 7 bases, and 13 bases lay in between. The chain's CDR3 is CASSSNRWQPQHF. The CDR3 DNA reads as TGTGCCAGCAGCTCTAACCGTTGGCAGCCCCAGCATTTT.

The sample holds a few counts of this clonotype. This chain joins TRBV6-2 or TRBV6-3 and TRBJ2-2, with 10 bases identical to TRBD2. After removal of 2 bases from V and 4 bases from J, the junction contained 4 bases not matched to a gene. Germline V gene lookup returns CDR1 MNHEY and CDR2 SVGEGT. CDR3 length equals 16 residues. The CDR3 protein is CASSYNLAGVTGELFF. CDR3 DNA sequence: TGTGCCAGCAGTTACAACCTAGCGGGAGTCACCGGGGAGCTGTTTTTT.

This clonotype was observed many times. The chain couples TRBV5-1 to TRBJ2-7, with D perhaps assigned TRBD1 or TRBD2 (5 bases each). The CDR3 covers 15 residues. CDR1 and CDR2 from the germline V gene are SGHRS and YFSETQ. The germline V and J ends were trimmed by 0 bases and 3 bases, with 13 bases remaining between them. CDR3 sequence: CASSLGDLYNYEQYF. The CDR3 region has the DNA TGCGCCAGCAGCTTGGGGGACCTATATAACTACGAGCAGTACTTC.

The chain combines TRBV3-1 with TRBJ2-5; D unresolved. This CDR3 spans 12 amino acids. In germline, CDR1 is LGHDT, CDR2 YNNKEL (reference sequence). V lost 5 bases and J lost 4, with 8 bases in between. The CDR3 loop reads CASSYSVETQYF. CDR3 nucleotide sequence: TGTGCCAGCAGCTACTCTGTAGAGACCCAGTACTTC.

The chain joins TRBV2 to TRBJ1-5; 9 bases are a match to TRBD1. Per the germline V gene, CDR1 is SNHLY and CDR2 is FYNNEI. After removal of 7 bases from V and 9 bases from J, the junction contained 1 base not matched to a gene. This CDR3 has 11 amino acids. CDR3 DNA: TGTGCCAGCATGGACAGGGGGCCCCAGCATTTT. Its protein is CASMDRGPQHF.

This sequence joins TRBV4-1 and TRBJ2-7; maybe TRBD2 (6 bases). The CDR3 is 14 residues long. Germline CDR1 MGHRA, CDR2 YSYEKL. The V gene lost 5 bases and the J gene lost 5 bases, with 16 bases spanning the gap. The CDR3, as DNA: TGCGCCAGCAGCTCGGGGCCCCGGAGGGACGAGCAGTACTTC. The encoded protein is CASSSGPRRDEQYF.

This clonotype appeared a few times. The CDR3 bases are TGCAGCGTTGAAAACAGACTGAACACTGAAGCTTTCTTT. Translating gives CSVENRLNTEAFF. The chain recombines TRBV29-1 with TRBJ1-1; D gene uncertain. The CDR3 has 13 residues. Germline CDR1 is SQVTM and CDR2 is ANQGSEA. Deletions cut 2 bases from V and 0 bases from J, with 7 bases between.

The chain employs TRBV20-1 and TRBJ1-6; D gene unclear. CDR3 size: 13 residues. Germline V lookup: CDR1 DFQATT, CDR2 SNEGSKA (reference sequence). Trimming stripped 7 bases from V and 9 bases from J, with 16 bases between. The CDR3 sequence is CSDEAGGGSPLHF. Written as DNA, the CDR3 is TGCAGTGATGAGGCAGGAGGTGGTTCACCCCTCCACTTT.

This clonotype was detected only a few times. CDR3 coding DNA: TGTGCCAGCAGCCCCAGCTGGGGCAATCAGCCCCAGCATTTT. It codes for CASSPSWGNQPQHF. The chain combines TRBV5-6 with TRBJ1-5; the D is unclear. V shed 4 bases and J shed 2 bases, with 10 bases lying between them. Germline V gene data show CDR1 as SGHDT and CDR2 as YYEEEE. The CDR3 length is 14 residues. Filled out from reference TRBV5-6 and TRBJ1-5, the complete variable domain reads DAGVTQSPTHLIKTRGQQVTLRCSPKSGHDTVSWYQQALGQGPQFIFQYYEEEERQRGNFPDRFSGHQFPNYSSELNVNALLLGDSALYLCASSPSWGNQPQHFGDGTRLSIL.

The chain links TRBV28 to TRBJ2-7, with 11 bases fitting TRBD1. The CDR3 runs 13 residues. CDR1 MDHEN and CDR2 SYDVKM come from the germline V gene. J gave up 3 bases and V 8 bases, and 3 bases lay outside the gene matches. CDR3: CASVGTGGYEQYF. In DNA, the CDR3 is TGTGCCAGCGTGGGGACAGGGGGCTACGAGCAGTACTTC.

The genes are TRBV19 and TRBJ1-5, with 7 bases lining up with TRBD1. Germline-derived CDR1 and CDR2 are LNHDA and SQIVND (reference sequence). There are 15 residues in the CDR3. The trim removed 7 bases at V and 1 base at J, leaving 7 bases unmatched. Here the CDR3 DNA reads TGTGCCAGTACTGATGCCAGGGGGAGCAATCAGCCCCAGCATTTT. Translated: CASTDARGSNQPQHF.

To note about this clonotype: This may be a read error: a much more frequent sequence differs by one nucleotide. The genes are TRBV7-2 and TRBJ2-5; 8 nucleotides agree with TRBD2. The CDR3 extends over 16 amino acids. CDR1 is SGHTA and CDR2 is FQGNSA in the germline V gene. The CDR3 reads CASSQGEAGALEAQYF. The CDR3 DNA follows: TGTGCCAGCAGCCAAGGGGAAGCGGGAGCATTAGAGGCCCAGTACTTC.

The CDR3 coding sequence is TGTGCCAGCAGACACCTAGCCCCGGAGTACTTC. Protein: CASRHLAPEYF. V gene TRBV7-3 combines with J gene TRBJ2-5; the D gene is possibly TRBD2 (5 bases). This CDR3 contains 11 residues. CDR1 and CDR2 from the germline V gene are SGHTA and FQGTGA. V was pared by 6 bases and J by 12 bases, with 14 bases between. The full variable domain, rest sourced from reference TRBV7-3 and TRBJ2-5, is GAGVSQTPSNKVTEKGKYVELRCDPISGHTALYWYRQSLGQGPEFLIYFQGTGAADDSGLPNDRFFAVRPEGSVSTLKIQRTERGDSAVYLCASRHLAPEYFGPGTRLLVL.

V usage is TRBV7-2 and J usage is TRBJ2-1, with 9 bases lining up with TRBD2. CDR3 length equals 15 residues. V lost 4 bases, J lost 7 bases, and 8 bases stayed unmatched. Germline values: CDR1 SGHTA, CDR2 FQGNSA. The CDR3: CASSSAGGSINEQFF. In DNA form, the CDR3 reads TGTGCCAGCAGCTCCGCGGGAGGGTCTATAAATGAGCAGTTCTTC.

The rearrangement links TRBV12-3 or TRBV12-4 to TRBJ1-1; no reliable D call. V lost 6 bases, J lost 8 bases, and 10 bases lay in between. The CDR3 has 11 amino acids. CDR3 sequence reads: CASSPLPEAFF. The CDR3 DNA reads TGTGCCAGCAGCCCCCTGCCAGAAGCTTTCTTT.